The 13 T cell receptor beta chains in this list originate from one sample, sequenced in a study of cytomegalovirus exposure and HLA in healthy donors. Vbeta (60) and Jbeta (13) primers were used in the PCR. Assay used: immunoSEQ multiplex PCR; TCRdb lists only in-frame clones, some missing. The sample lists around 110,000 clones; 50% to 70% were seen once. The specimen sequenced was PBMCs. The source of these receptors is a woman aged 40 to 49 in good health and CMV-seropositive.

The V and J genes are TRBV19 and TRBJ1-1; D gene uncertain. Deletions cut 3 bases from V and 10 bases from J, with 12 bases between. CDR1 LNHDA and CDR2 SQIVND come from the germline V gene (reference sequence). The CDR3 contains 12 residues. The CDR3 sequence: CASSIGAAAAFF. DNA of the CDR3: TGTGCCAGTAGTATCGGTGCCGCGGCAGCTTTCTTT.

The chain couples TRBV9 to TRBJ2-5; D is perhaps TRBD2 (6 bases). TRBJ2-7 matches the DNA end more closely, so the J call is doubtful. The CDR3 length is 16 residues. From germline, CDR1 is SGDLS and CDR2 YYNGEE. CDR3 sequence reads: CASSVGWAGSVYEQYF. CDR3 nucleotides: TGTGCCAGCAGCGTAGGTTGGGCGGGATCGGTCTACGAGCAGTACTTC.

CDR3: CSGSLGPNEKLFF. For the CDR3, the DNA is TGCAGCGGGTCCTTGGGGCCTAATGAAAAACTGTTTTTT. The rearrangement joins TRBV29-1 to TRBJ1-4, with D perhaps matching TRBD1 (5 bases). The germline V gene has CDR1 SQVTM and CDR2 ANQGSEA. Trimming left V 7 bases short and J 3 bases short, with 12 bases between. The CDR3 runs 13 residues.

The rearrangement links TRBV28 to TRBJ2-3; a weak D match, TRBD2 (5 bases). Per germline, CDR1 MDHEN and CDR2 SYDVKM. There are 11 residues in the CDR3. V lost 7 bases to trimming and J lost 10 bases, with 12 bases between them. The CDR3 sequence: CASTGWAAQYF. The CDR3 DNA sequence: TGTGCCAGCACGGGGTGGGCCGCGCAGTATTTT.

V usage is TRBV21-1 and J usage is TRBJ1-1; the table gives TRBD1 as D, unverified against the DNA. TRBV21-1 is a known pseudogene. The CDR3 length is 14 residues. The CDR3 reads CASKGRQENTEAFF. CDR3 in DNA: TGTGCCAGCAAAGGTCGACAGGAAAACACTGAAGCTTTCTTT.

The CDR3 DNA reads TGTGCCAGCAGTCCTAGCAGACAAGAGACCCAGTACTTC. Encoded protein: CASSPSRQETQYF. The chain joins TRBV2 to TRBJ2-5, with D tentatively TRBD2 (5 bases). The CDR3 is made up of 13 amino acids. Trimming took off 5 bases at V and 2 bases at J, with 9 bases between the two ends. Germline V gene lookup returns CDR1 SNHLY and CDR2 FYNNEI.

A few counts support this clone. The chain carries TRBV29-1 and TRBJ1-1; a possible D gene is TRBD1 (5 bases). Germline assignment: CDR1 SQVTM and CDR2 ANQGSEA. Trimming took 2 bases from V and 6 from J, leaving 13 bases between them. This CDR3 comprises 13 residues. CDR3 nucleotide sequence: TGCAGCGTTGAACGGGGGAAGGAGGCTGAAGCTTTCTTT. This translates into CSVERGKEAEAFF.

The chain carries TRBV6-4 and TRBJ2-7; 11 bases are shared with TRBD2. V gave up 0 bases and J gave up 7 bases; unmatched junction bases: 11. This CDR3 spans 17 amino acids. Germline V gene data show CDR1 as MRHNA and CDR2 as SNTAGT. In DNA, the CDR3 is TGTGCCAGCAGTGACTCGGGGACTAGCGGAGTACTGGGAGAGCAGTACTTC. It specifies CASSDSGTSGVLGEQYF.

This clone was counted only a few times. This rearrangement joins TRBV6-6 to TRBJ1-1; TRBD1 might be the D (6 bases). Trimming left V 6 bases short and J 1 base short, with 9 bases between. Germline CDR1 MNHNY, CDR2 SVGAGI (reference sequence). The CDR3 extends over 13 amino acids. CDR3 DNA: TGTGCCAGCAGATTGGACAGGAACACTGAAGCTTTCTTT. Its protein product is CASRLDRNTEAFF.

The chain joins TRBV2 to TRBJ2-6; perhaps TRBD1 as D (6 bases). V was trimmed by 4 bases and J by 10 bases, leaving 17 bases between them. Germline CDR1 reads SNHLY; CDR2 reads FYNNEI. This CDR3 region has 15 residues. The CDR3 sequence: CASSVSQGRGNVLTF. The DNA of the CDR3 is TGTGCCAGCAGTGTGTCACAGGGAAGGGGGAACGTCCTGACTTTC.

In this sample, this clone turned up once. The sample carries other DNA sequences with the same CDR3. The chain has TRBV15 and TRBJ2-6; 9 bases agree with TRBD1. The CDR3 sequence is 20 residues long. CDR1 LNHNV and CDR2 YYDKDF come from the germline V gene (reference sequence). The J segment lost 4 bases and the V segment lost 2 bases, leaving 15 bases of the junction unmatched. The CDR3 sequence: CATSRYPIPGQGIGANVLTF. The CDR3 region has the DNA TGTGCCACCAGCAGATACCCTATCCCGGGACAGGGAATCGGGGCCAACGTCCTGACTTTC.

The genes are TRBV7-8 and TRBJ1-4; 7 bases are a match to TRBD1. The CDR3 totals 16 residues. Germline V lookup: CDR1 SGHVS, CDR2 FQNEAQ. The ends lost 5 bases at V and 2 bases at J; junction bases unmatched: 8. CDR3: CASSGYRQGTNEKLFF. CDR3 DNA: TGTGCCAGCAGCGGTTATAGACAGGGCACTAATGAAAAACTGTTTTTT.

This chain uses TRBV7-2 with TRBJ1-1; TRBD1 matches 7 bases. J gave up 1 base and V 4 bases, and 12 bases lay outside the gene matches. This CDR3 comprises 17 residues. Per the germline V gene, CDR1 is SGHTA and CDR2 is FQGNSA. CDR3 sequence reads: CASSSGTDRRWNTEAFF. The CDR3 coding sequence is TGTGCCAGCAGCTCCGGGACAGACCGACGGTGGAACACTGAAGCTTTCTTT.